The 23 T cell receptor beta chains below were found in one sample sequenced in a study of vaccination and CD4 T cells after COVID-19. Stated treatment: roughly 10-day PBMC culture with coronavirus spike peptide pools or control peptides (ViraFEST assay). Their recognized antigens are unknown. Scientists ran DNA taken from cultured CD4+ T cells through the Oncomine TCR Beta short-read assay for sequencing. TCRdb passed the PCR reads through MiXCR, listing each CDR3 protein once. The profile shows 6,500 to 10,000 distinct CDR3 sequences, over 50% of them singletons. Sequencing was performed on cultured CD4+ T cells from blood, taken after SARS-CoV-2 vaccination. The receptors were gathered from a human donor with COVID-19.

This chain links TRBV10-1 with TRBJ1-2; D possibly corresponds to TRBD1 (5 bases). With 2 bases removed from V and 9 bases from J, the gap between germline ends came to 13 bases. CDR3 size: 13 residues. The germline V gene has CDR1 WNHNN and CDR2 SYGVQD (reference sequence). CDR3 amino acids: CASSEPWGRRYTF. The CDR3 DNA follows: TGCGCCAGCAGTGAGCCCTGGGGGAGGCGCTACACCTTC.

This clonotype was observed a handful of times. The chain links TRBV27 to TRBJ2-3, with D unclear. Trimming removed 0 bases from V and 5 bases from J, with 6 bases in between. This CDR3 has 13 amino acids. In germline, CDR1 is MNHEY, CDR2 SMNVEV (reference sequence). The CDR3 region has the DNA TGTGCCAGCAGTTTATCGGCCTTAGATACGCAGTATTTT. Translating gives CASSLSALDTQYF.

The chain carries TRBV19 and TRBJ1-2; D is perhaps TRBD1 (5 bases). The length of the CDR3 is 13 residues. V lost 7 bases, J lost 0 bases, and 9 bases lay in between. The germline V gene encodes CDR1 LNHDA and CDR2 SQIVND (reference sequence). This chain's CDR3 is CASKGPANYGYTF. CDR3 nucleotides: TGTGCCAGTAAGGGGCCAGCTAACTATGGCTACACCTTC.

V usage is TRBV7-2 and J usage is TRBJ2-5; the match to TRBD1 covers 8 bases. The J segment lost 2 bases and the V segment lost 5 bases, leaving 4 bases of the junction unmatched. The CDR3 loop spans 14 amino acids. CDR1 is SGHTA and CDR2 is FQGNSA in the germline V gene. The CDR3 DNA reads TGTGCCAGCAGCCCCGACAGGGGTCAAGAGACCCAGTACTTC. Its translation is CASSPDRGQETQYF.

J is TRBJ1-1 and V is TRBV6-5, with 7 bases matching TRBD1. In germline, CDR1 is MNHEY, CDR2 SVGAGI. The V and J ends lost 0 bases and 2 bases, in that order; junction bases with no gene match: 9. This CDR3 spans 17 amino acids. CDR3 sequence reads: CASSYSQGTAYNTEAFF. The CDR3, as DNA: TGTGCCAGCAGTTACTCGCAGGGGACAGCTTACAACACTGAAGCTTTCTTT.

This clonotype was picked up a small number of times. The gene calls are TRBV27 and TRBJ2-5, with 7 bases identical to TRBD2. V gave up 7 bases and J gave up 5 bases; unmatched junction bases: 13. Germline V CDR1 and CDR2: MNHEY, SMNVEV (reference sequence). This CDR3 comprises 15 residues. CDR3 DNA sequence: TGTGCCAGCATAGAGTGGCGGGGGACTCGGGAGACCCAGTACTTC. Amino acids: CASIEWRGTRETQYF.

V gene TRBV6-1 combines with J gene TRBJ2-3, with TRBD2 identical over 13 bases. Germline-derived CDR1 and CDR2 are MNHNS and SASEGT. The CDR3 covers 14 residues. J gave up 5 bases and V 6 bases, and 2 bases lay outside the gene matches. The CDR3 spells CASRWTSGGDTQYF. The CDR3 DNA is TGTGCCAGCAGATGGACTAGCGGGGGAGATACGCAGTATTTT.

The chain recombines TRBV6-1 with TRBJ2-2, with 11 nucleotides matching TRBD2. V lost 8 bases, J lost 7 bases, and 9 bases stayed unmatched. This CDR3 has 15 residues. The germline V gene has CDR1 MNHNS and CDR2 SASEGT. CDR3 amino acids: CASVRSGGAFGELFF. CDR3 nucleotides: TGTGCCAGCGTCCGTAGCGGGGGGGCGTTCGGGGAGCTGTTTTTT.

V gene TRBV5-1 combines with J gene TRBJ2-3, with D uncertain. Trimming removed 0 bases from V and 5 bases from J, with 19 bases in between. This CDR3 comprises 17 residues. Germline V lookup: CDR1 SGHRS, CDR2 YFSETQ. CDR3 amino acids: CASSLEVYATGQDTQYF. CDR3 nucleotide sequence: TGCGCCAGCAGCTTGGAGGTATACGCGACCGGGCAAGATACGCAGTATTTT. Full variable domain (rest looked up from reference TRBV5-1 and TRBJ2-3): KAGVTQTPRYLIKTRGQQVTLSCSPISGHRSVSWYQQTPGQGLQFLFEYFSETQRNKGNFPGRFSGRQFSNSRSEMNVSTLELGDSALYLCASSLEVYATGQDTQYFGPGTRLTVL.

This clonotype was seen a single time. The chain has TRBV12-3 or TRBV12-4 and TRBJ2-5; D is perhaps TRBD2 (6 bases). The CDR3 extends over 14 amino acids. V dropped 7 bases and J dropped 1 base, with 13 bases sitting between them. CDR3 amino acids: CASKERESQETQYF. CDR3 DNA sequence: TGTGCCAGCAAGGAACGGGAGAGCCAAGAGACCCAGTACTTC.

The chain combines TRBV19 with TRBJ2-5; maybe TRBD2 (5 bases). From germline, CDR1 is LNHDA and CDR2 SQIVND (reference sequence). Trimming left V 5 bases short and J 1 base short, with 8 bases between. The CDR3 totals 13 residues. The CDR3 loop is CASSQLAQETQYF. The CDR3 DNA follows: TGTGCCAGTAGTCAGCTAGCCCAAGAGACCCAGTACTTC.

The chain joins TRBV28 to TRBJ2-2; TRBD1 matches 8 bases. The germline V gene encodes CDR1 MDHEN and CDR2 SYDVKM. Trimming cost V 6 bases and J 2 bases; bases outside gene matches: 5. CDR3 length equals 15 residues. The CDR3 nucleotides are TGTGCCAGCAGGGCAGGGGGCCAAAACACCGGGGAGCTGTTTTTT. This gives the protein CASRAGGQNTGELFF.

The chain is built from TRBV12-3 or TRBV12-4 and TRBJ1-3; the D is unclear. V lost 5 bases and J lost 2, with 7 bases in between. This CDR3 is built from 13 residues. In DNA, the CDR3 is TGTGCCAGCAGTGCAACTGCTGGAAACACCATATATTTT. It translates to CASSATAGNTIYF.

The chain employs TRBV30 and TRBJ2-3, with D possibly being TRBD2 (5 bases). V gave up 0 bases and J gave up 1 base, with 5 bases separating them. The CDR3 extends over 13 amino acids. Germline V gene lookup returns CDR1 GTSNPN and CDR2 SVGIG (reference sequence). The chain's CDR3 is CAWSVGGTDTQYF. The DNA for the CDR3 is TGTGCCTGGAGTGTCGGGGGCACAGATACGCAGTATTTT. The full variable domain, completed using reference TRBV30 and TRBJ2-3, is SQTIHQWPATLVQPVGSPLSLECTVEGTSNPNLYWYRQAAGRGLQLLFYSVGIGQISSEVPQNLSASRPQDRQFILSSKKLLLSDSGFYLCAWSVGGTDTQYFGPGTRLTVL.

This clonotype showed up just a few times. V and J are TRBV7-9 and TRBJ1-5; no clear D gene. Trimming pared 4 bases from V and 9 bases from J, leaving 10 bases between. The CDR3 length is 12 residues. CDR1 and CDR2 (germline): SEHNR, FQNEAQ (reference sequence). The CDR3: CASSSGLRPQHF. As DNA, the CDR3 is TGTGCCAGCAGCTCGGGTTTGCGGCCCCAGCATTTT.

V and J are TRBV11-2 and TRBJ2-2; 7 bases map to TRBD2. Germline CDR1 is SGHAT and CDR2 is FQNNGV. With V trimmed by 7 bases and J by 4 bases, 12 bases remained unmatched. CDR3 size: 16 residues. The CDR3 sequence is CASNLVAGQSTGELFF. The CDR3 DNA sequence: TGTGCCAGCAACTTGGTAGCGGGCCAAAGCACCGGGGAGCTGTTTTTT. Full variable domain (outside the CDR3, taken from reference TRBV11-2 and TRBJ2-2): EAGVAQSPRYKIIEKRQSVAFWCNPISGHATLYWYQQILGQGPKLLIQFQNNGVVDDSQLPKDRFSAERLKGVDSTLKIQPAKLEDSAVYLCASNLVAGQSTGELFFGEGSRLTVL.

This clonotype has a handful of counts. The rearrangement uses TRBV27 and TRBJ1-6, with D hard to call. The V and J ends lost 2 bases and 3 bases respectively, with 5 bases between them. Germline CDR1 reads MNHEY; CDR2 reads SMNVEV (reference sequence). The length of the CDR3 is 14 residues. The CDR3 loop is CASSLRGYNSPLHF. The CDR3 DNA reads TGTGCCAGCAGTTTACGAGGCTATAATTCACCCCTCCACTTT.

This clonotype has a handful of counts. The chain recombines TRBV30 with TRBJ1-6; tentative D call: TRBD1 (6 bases). CDR1 is GTSNPN, CDR2 SVGIG, per germline (reference sequence). The V end was cut by 8 bases, the J end by 7 bases, with 15 bases between. The CDR3 runs 13 residues. The CDR3: CAGHARGNSPLHF. As DNA, the CDR3 is TGTGCCGGGCACGCCAGGGGCAATTCACCCCTCCACTTT.

This clonotype has a single count. The CDR3 sequence: CASTNTDSYQPQHF. The DNA for the CDR3 is TGTGCCAGCACCAATACGGACAGCTATCAGCCCCAGCATTTT. This rearrangement joins TRBV12-3 or TRBV12-4 to TRBJ1-5; TRBD1 is a possible D gene (6 bases). Trimming left V 7 bases short and J 5 bases short, with 15 bases between. The CDR3 runs to 14 residues.

The gene calls are TRBV18 and TRBJ2-5; possible D gene TRBD2, 6 bases. V shed 5 bases and J shed 5 bases, with 18 bases lying between them. The CDR3 extends over 15 amino acids. From germline, CDR1 is KGHSH and CDR2 LQKENI. CDR3 region: CASSKTTSFDETQYF. For the CDR3, the DNA is TGTGCCAGCTCAAAGACTACTAGCTTTGACGAGACCCAGTACTTC.

By sample fraction, this clonotype is large. The V gene is TRBV25-1, the J gene TRBJ1-2; D possibly corresponds to TRBD1 (5 bases). This CDR3 has 14 residues. Trimming pared 3 bases from V and 4 bases from J, leaving 12 bases between. CDR1 is MGHDK, CDR2 SYGVNS, per germline. CDR3 loop: CASSDSGVVYGYTF. The CDR3 DNA sequence: TGTGCCAGCAGTGACTCGGGGGTAGTCTATGGCTACACCTTC.

The gene calls are TRBV7-2 and TRBJ2-3; unclear D gene. The V end was cut by 4 bases, the J end by 2 bases, with 10 bases between. This CDR3 is 14 amino acids long. The germline V gene has CDR1 SGHTA and CDR2 FQGNSA. CDR3 residues: CASSSGMATDTQYF. In nucleotides, the CDR3 is TGTGCCAGCAGCTCGGGCATGGCCACAGATACGCAGTATTTT. Combining the CDR3 with reference TRBV7-2 and TRBJ2-3 gives the whole variable domain GAGVSQSPSNKVTEKGKDVELRCDPISGHTALYWYRQSLGQGLEFLIYFQGNSAPDKSGLPSDRFSAERTGGSVSTLTIQRTQQEDSAVYLCASSSGMATDTQYFGPGTRLTVL.

The CDR3 region is CAWTGPYEQYF. The CDR3 nucleotides read TGTGCCTGGACGGGCCCCTACGAGCAGTACTTC. J is TRBJ2-7 and V is TRBV30; D is unclear. The V gene lost 4 bases and the J gene lost 2 bases, with 6 bases spanning the gap. This CDR3 contains 11 residues. CDR1 and CDR2 from the germline V gene are GTSNPN and SVGIG (reference sequence).